This T cell receptor beta chain was sequenced in a study of CDR3 diversity in severe acne. The CDR3 has 13 amino acids. Germline assignment: CDR1 SNHLY and CDR2 FYNNEI. MiXCR was run by TCRdb on the PCR reads, yielding one entry per CDR3 protein. The sample lists approximately 90,000 distinct CDR3 sequences; under 55% were seen once. Points on this clonotype: Germline is not matched at one junction end, which may reflect a read error.

The chain couples TRBV2 to TRBJ2-7; 11 bases are a match to TRBD1. Source material: blood. This sequence was found in a male donor with severe acne vulgaris. The DNA of the CDR3 is TGCGCCAGCAGCCGTGGGACAGGGGGCGAGCAGTACTTC. Its translation: CASSRGTGGEQYF.